This paragraph reports one T cell receptor beta chain. Between the trimmed V and J ends, which lost 6 bases and 2 bases, there was a span of 13 bases. The length of the CDR3 is 15 residues. CDR1 is SEHNR and CDR2 is FQNEAQ in the germline V gene (reference sequence). Researchers amplified the TCR beta CDR3 regions from RNA transcripts. First-round RT-PCR targeting the TCR CDR3 was performed with the HTBI primer set. TCRdb re-derived calls from the multiplex PCR reads in MiXCR, one entry per CDR3 protein. This table holds under 550,000 distinct CDR3 sequences, roughly 13% found once. The data derive from a study of T cells in Graves' hyperthyroidism and ophthalmopathy. Over 18 months, lack of ophthalmopathy progression marked Graves' hyperthyroidism as stable. Investigators excluded patients with uncontrolled infection, other autoimmune disease, pregnancy or lactation.

This sequence joins TRBV7-9 and TRBJ1-4; perhaps TRBD1 as D (6 bases). Sample: blood. The TCR originated in a woman aged 18-35 years with Graves' hyperthyroidism. The CDR3 region is CASRPNRATNEKLFF. CDR3 in DNA: TGTGCCAGCAGGCCGAACAGGGCGACTAATGAAAAACTGTTTTTT.